This T cell receptor beta chain was retrieved from a study of T cell responses to AZD1222 COVID-19 vaccine. Study-wide results and caveats: There were repertoire samples only from the period after the peak T cell response. Only five or six AZD1222 recipients tested seropositive at baseline. Unmutated variant regions reportedly attract nearly half of all spike-specific TCRs.

Profiled with immunoSEQ multiplex PCR; TCRdb holds only in-frame clones, not every one. This sample has some 89,000 clones, with approximately 87% found just once. Notes on this clone: No antigen is known for it.

The CDR3 spans 13 residues. V dropped 2 bases and J dropped 0 bases, with 8 bases sitting between them. Germline assignment: CDR1 GTSNPN and CDR2 SVGIG (reference sequence). This sequence was found in an adult in good health. The specimen was peripheral blood, collected on day 0 of MenACWY control vaccination. The rearrangement joins TRBV30 to TRBJ2-7; possible D gene TRBD2, 5 bases. CDR3 in DNA: TGTGCCTGGAGTTCGGGGAGCTCCTACGAGCAGTACTTC. Protein sequence: CAWSSGSSYEQYF.